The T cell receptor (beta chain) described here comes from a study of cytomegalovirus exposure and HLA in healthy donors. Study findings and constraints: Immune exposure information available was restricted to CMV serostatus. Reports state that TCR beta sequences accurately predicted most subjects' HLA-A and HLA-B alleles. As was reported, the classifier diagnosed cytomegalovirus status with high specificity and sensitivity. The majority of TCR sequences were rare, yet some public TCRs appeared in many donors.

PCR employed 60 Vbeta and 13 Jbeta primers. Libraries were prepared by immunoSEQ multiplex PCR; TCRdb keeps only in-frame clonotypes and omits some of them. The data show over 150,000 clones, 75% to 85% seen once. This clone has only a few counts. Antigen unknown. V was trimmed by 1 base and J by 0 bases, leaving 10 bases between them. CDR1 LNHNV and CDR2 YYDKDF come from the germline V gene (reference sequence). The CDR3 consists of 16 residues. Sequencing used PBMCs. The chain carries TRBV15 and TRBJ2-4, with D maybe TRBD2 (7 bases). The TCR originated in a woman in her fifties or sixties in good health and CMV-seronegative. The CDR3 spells CATSRGEGVAKNIQYF. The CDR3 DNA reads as TGTGCCACCAGCAGAGGGGAGGGGGTAGCCAAAAACATTCAGTACTTC.